This T cell receptor beta chain comes out of a study of CD8 T cells in Susac syndrome. This CDR3 has 15 residues. The germline CDR1 and CDR2 sequences are SQVTM and ANQGSEA. With 2 bases removed from V and 1 base from J, the gap between germline ends came to 11 bases. RNA amounts of 0.5 to 1 ug underwent reverse transcription with random hexamers. Amplification of TCR beta CDR3 used immunoSEQ multiplex PCR across 54 Vbeta and 13 Jbeta. MiXCR, run by TCRdb on the immunoSEQ multiplex PCR reads, gives a single entry per CDR3 protein. The table has 50,000 or so distinct CDR3 sequences, approximately 93% seen once; the top ten hold less than 0.65%. TCR beta sequences were obtained from blood CD8+ and CD4+ T cells. Healthy donors were controls matched for age and sex. Both CD4+ and CD8+ T cells were negatively isolated, and TEMRA cells underwent FACS enrichment.

Material for sequencing was CD8+ T cells from PBMCs. The chain couples TRBV29-1 to TRBJ2-2, with unresolved D. This TCR came from a human donor in good health. Here the CDR3 reads CSVEFGFQNTGELFF. The CDR3 nucleotides are TGCAGCGTTGAATTTGGGTTTCAGAACACCGGGGAGCTGTTTTTT.